The clone carrying this TCR beta chain was counted only a few times. With duration under 3 months, ophthalmopathy was active: Clinical Activity Score at least 3, NOSPECS at least 4. This sample holds PBMCs from 10 ml fresh peripheral blood. The entry originates in a study of T cells in Graves' hyperthyroidism and ophthalmopathy. Regions amplified from RNA transcripts were the TCR beta CDR3 regions. HTBI primers were the set used in a first-round RT-PCR of the TCR CDR3. TCRdb re-derived calls from the multiplex PCR reads in MiXCR, one entry per CDR3 protein. The sample records about 640,000 distinct CDR3 sequences, about 20% being singletons. The germline V gene has CDR1 MNHNY and CDR2 SVGAGI (reference sequence). This CDR3 contains 17 residues. Trimming removed 0 bases from V and 9 bases from J; junction bases left unmatched: 14.

This chain joins TRBV6-6 and TRBJ2-5; 9 nucleotides align to TRBD1. Source material: blood. The TCR was taken from a young man with Graves' ophthalmopathy. The CDR3 protein is CASSYSPGQGTGVPQYF. CDR3 DNA: TGTGCCAGCAGTTACTCTCCGGGACAGGGAACCGGGGTGCCCCAGTACTTC.